Given below is one T cell receptor (beta chain) in context. Its antigen is still unknown. The sample holds no much larger clone one base away, and base qualities are not on file. The sample belongs to a study of spatial heterogeneity in lung cancer (dated by TCRdb to the late 2010s). Looking at the study overall: Beta-chain transcripts were consistently detected in greater numbers than alpha-chain transcripts, which likely reflected higher beta-chain transcript abundance. In the raw uncorrected reads, each unique combination of TCR and UMI appeared on average more than ten times. In non-small cell lung cancer, the study made a quantitative comparison of TCR alpha and beta repertoires among multiple tumor regions, matched nontumor lung and blood. The study linked features of the TCR repertoire to counts of nonsynonymous mutations, which were determined by whole-exome sequencing of tumor tissue. At surgery, roughly 220 tumor regions, roughly 62 matched nontumor lung samples and 56 PBMC samples were TCR-sequenced for both alpha and beta chains.

What the time point label conveys for this sample: sample taken at primary tumor resection. Whole RNA extracted from tumor and nontumor lung tissue, or from cryopreserved PBMC samples, was used for TCR sequencing without cell sorting. Samples were obtained from approximately 72 patients with early-stage, untreated non-small cell lung cancer from the lung TRACERx cohort. A patient was chosen for TCR sequencing only when enough RNA was available from at least two tumor regions. Library preparation employed 5' RACE. TCRdb names NextSeq 500 as the instrument used. To allow correction of PCR and sequencing errors, the TCR library protocol tagged every TCR cDNA molecule with a unique molecular identifier. Under the source paper's analysis protocol: TCR identification, UMI-based error correction and CDR3 extraction were performed with Decombinator tools. Expanded TCRs were defined as those above a frequency of 2 per 1,000, corresponding to the top 1% of the tumor frequency distribution. Renyi diversity was computed with the R vegan package after each repertoire had been subsampled 100 times to 5,000 TCRs. CDR3 similarity networks were constructed using string-kernel similarity of amino acid triplets, with links drawn between CDR3s whose pairwise similarity was above 0.82. TCRdb's own reprocessing of the public reads used fastp at Q25 and MiXCR and kept productive beta chains. Identical CDR3 protein sequences are pooled into one entry, listed with their most common genes and DNA. The V and J calls, along with clone size, are taken from TCRdb and not from the paper's own processing. The sample table lists roughly 5,100 distinct CDR3 sequences, roughly 27% of them with a count of one. Of the sample, around two fifths is held by the ten largest clones.

Taken from cysteine to phenylalanine, the CDR3 has 14 residues. Only the CDR3 part of the read is kept: 42 bases, read in frame from the first base. CDR1 and CDR2 (MNHEY, SMNVEV) derive from the germline V gene (reference sequence). Between the V and J ends, shortened by 4 bases and 5 bases respectively, the junction contains 14 bases. Here is what the overall study found, with its caveats: Ubiquitous expanded tumor TCRs showed up in blood more often at tumor resection than at routine follow-up. Confirming at a functional level the hypothesis that regional TCRs recognize regional mutations was considered to require additional single-cell paired TCR alpha and beta sequencing.

The source of this sequence is a male donor with early-stage non-small cell lung cancer. The material was PBMCs, obtained at surgery. The chain is assembled from TRBV27 and TRBJ1-1, and perhaps TRBD1 as D gene, on 6 matching bases. The DNA reads TGTGCCAGCAGTTGGGGGGGCGCGGGGACTGAAGCTTTCTTT. Translated, it reads CASSWGGAGTEAFF.